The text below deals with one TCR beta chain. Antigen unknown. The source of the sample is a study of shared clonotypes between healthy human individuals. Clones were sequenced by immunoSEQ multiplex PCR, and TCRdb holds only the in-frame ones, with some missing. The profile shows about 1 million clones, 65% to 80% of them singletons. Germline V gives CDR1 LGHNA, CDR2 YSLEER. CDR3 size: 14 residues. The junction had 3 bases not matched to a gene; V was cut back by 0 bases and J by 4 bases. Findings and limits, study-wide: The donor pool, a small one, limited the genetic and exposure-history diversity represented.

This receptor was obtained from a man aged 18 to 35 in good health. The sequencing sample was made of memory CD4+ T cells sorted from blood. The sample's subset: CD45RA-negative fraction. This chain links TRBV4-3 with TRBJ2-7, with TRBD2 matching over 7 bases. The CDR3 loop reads CASSQDASGYEQYF. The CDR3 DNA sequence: TGCGCCAGCAGCCAAGATGCTAGCGGTTACGAGCAGTACTTC.